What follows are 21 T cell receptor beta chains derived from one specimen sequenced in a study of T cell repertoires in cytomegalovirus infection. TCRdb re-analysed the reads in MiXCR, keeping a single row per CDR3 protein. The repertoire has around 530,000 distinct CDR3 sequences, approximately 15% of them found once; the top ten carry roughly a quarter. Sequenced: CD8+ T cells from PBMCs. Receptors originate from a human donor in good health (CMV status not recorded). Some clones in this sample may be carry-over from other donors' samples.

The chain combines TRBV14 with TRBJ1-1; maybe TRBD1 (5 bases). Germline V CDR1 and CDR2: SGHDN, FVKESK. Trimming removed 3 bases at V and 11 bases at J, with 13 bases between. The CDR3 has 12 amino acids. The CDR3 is CASSQGRLGAFF. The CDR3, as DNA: TGTGCCAGCAGCCAGGGGCGCCTAGGGGCTTTCTTT.

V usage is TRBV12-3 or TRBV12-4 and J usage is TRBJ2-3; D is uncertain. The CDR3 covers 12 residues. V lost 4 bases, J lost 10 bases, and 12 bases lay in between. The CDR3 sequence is CASSSTTDAQYF. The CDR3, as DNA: TGTGCCAGCAGTTCTACGACGGATGCGCAGTATTTT.

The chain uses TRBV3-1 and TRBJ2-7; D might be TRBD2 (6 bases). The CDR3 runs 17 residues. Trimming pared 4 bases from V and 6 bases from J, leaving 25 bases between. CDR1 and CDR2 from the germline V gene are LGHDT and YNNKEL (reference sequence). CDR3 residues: CASSPSISGPTPFEQYF. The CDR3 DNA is TGTGCCAGCAGCCCATCCATCAGCGGGCCAACCCCCTTCGAGCAGTACTTC.

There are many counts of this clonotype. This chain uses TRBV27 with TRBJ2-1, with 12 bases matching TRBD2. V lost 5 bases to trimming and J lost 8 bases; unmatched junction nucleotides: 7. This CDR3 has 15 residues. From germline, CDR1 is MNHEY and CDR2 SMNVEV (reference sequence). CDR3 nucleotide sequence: TGTGCCAGCAGTACTCGGACTAGCGGGGAGGATGAGCAGTTCTTC. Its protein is CASSTRTSGEDEQFF.

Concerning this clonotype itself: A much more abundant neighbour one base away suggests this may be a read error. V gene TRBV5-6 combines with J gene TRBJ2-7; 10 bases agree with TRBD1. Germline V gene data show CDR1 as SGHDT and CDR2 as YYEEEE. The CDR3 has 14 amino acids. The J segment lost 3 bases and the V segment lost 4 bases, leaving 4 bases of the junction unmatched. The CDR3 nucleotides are TGTGCCAGCAGCGGGGGGACAGGGGTCTACGAGCAGTACTTC. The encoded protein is CASSGGTGVYEQYF.

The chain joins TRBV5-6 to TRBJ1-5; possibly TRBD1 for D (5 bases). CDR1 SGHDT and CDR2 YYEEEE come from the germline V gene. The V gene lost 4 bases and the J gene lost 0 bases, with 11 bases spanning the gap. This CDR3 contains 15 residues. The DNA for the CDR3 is TGTGCCAGCAGCCCTAGACAGTATAGCAATCAGCCCCAGCATTTT. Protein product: CASSPRQYSNQPQHF.

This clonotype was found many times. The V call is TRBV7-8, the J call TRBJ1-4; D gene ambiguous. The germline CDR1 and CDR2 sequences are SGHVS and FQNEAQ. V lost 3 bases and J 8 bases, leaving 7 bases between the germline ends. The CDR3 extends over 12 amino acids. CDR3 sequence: CASSFGLEKLFF. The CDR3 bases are TGTGCCAGCAGCTTCGGACTCGAAAAACTGTTTTTT.

For the CDR3, the DNA is TGTGCCAGCAGCTTAGCTCAGGGGGCATCCACAGATACGCAGTATTTT. Translated, it gives CASSLAQGASTDTQYF. This sequence joins TRBV7-9 and TRBJ2-3; 8 bases match TRBD1. Trimming took 0 bases from V and 2 from J; bases not matched to a gene: 4. The germline gives CDR1 SEHNR, CDR2 FQNEAQ (reference sequence). This CDR3 is built from 16 residues.

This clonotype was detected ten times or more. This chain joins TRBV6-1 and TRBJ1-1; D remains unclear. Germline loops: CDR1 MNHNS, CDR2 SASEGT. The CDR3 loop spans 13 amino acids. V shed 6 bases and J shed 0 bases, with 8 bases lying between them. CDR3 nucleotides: TGTGCCAGCAGGCCGGGAATGAACACTGAAGCTTTCTTT. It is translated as CASRPGMNTEAFF.

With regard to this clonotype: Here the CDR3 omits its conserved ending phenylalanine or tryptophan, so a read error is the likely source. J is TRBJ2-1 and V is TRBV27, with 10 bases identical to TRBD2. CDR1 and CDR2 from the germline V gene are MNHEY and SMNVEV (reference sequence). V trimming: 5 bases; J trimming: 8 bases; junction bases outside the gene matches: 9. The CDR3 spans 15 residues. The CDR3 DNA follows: TGTGCCAGCAGTCCCAGGGATCTAGCGGGGGATGAGCAGTTCTTA. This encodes CASSPRDLAGDEQFL.

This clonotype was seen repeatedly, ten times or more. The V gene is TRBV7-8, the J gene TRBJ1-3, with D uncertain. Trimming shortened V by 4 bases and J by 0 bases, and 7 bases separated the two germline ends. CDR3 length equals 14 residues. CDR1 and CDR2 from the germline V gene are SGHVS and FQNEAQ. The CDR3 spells CASSSRVSGNTIYF. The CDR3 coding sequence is TGTGCCAGCAGCTCCAGAGTCTCTGGAAACACCATATATTTT.

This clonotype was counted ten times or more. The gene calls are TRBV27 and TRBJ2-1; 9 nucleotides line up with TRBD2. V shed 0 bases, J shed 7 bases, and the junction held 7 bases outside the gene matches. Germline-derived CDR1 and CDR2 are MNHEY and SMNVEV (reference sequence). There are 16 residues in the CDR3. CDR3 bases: TGTGCCAGCAGTTTATCCTTAGCGGGAGTCTCAAATGAGCAGTTCTTC. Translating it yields CASSLSLAGVSNEQFF.

The CDR3 loop is CASRNTVGQGPAGELFF. The CDR3 bases are TGTGCCAGCAGAAACACCGTCGGACAGGGGCCCGCCGGGGAGCTGTTTTTT. The chain employs TRBV12-3 or TRBV12-4 and TRBJ2-2; TRBD1 matches at 9 bases. This CDR3 comprises 17 residues. Trimming took 6 bases from V and 6 from J; bases not matched to a gene: 14.

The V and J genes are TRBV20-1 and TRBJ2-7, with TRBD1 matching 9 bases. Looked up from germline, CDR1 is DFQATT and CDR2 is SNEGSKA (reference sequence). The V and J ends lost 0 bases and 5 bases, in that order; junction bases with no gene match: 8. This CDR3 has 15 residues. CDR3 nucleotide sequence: TGCAGTGCTAGAGATCTCGGGGACAGGGTCAACGAGCAGTACTTC. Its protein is CSARDLGDRVNEQYF.

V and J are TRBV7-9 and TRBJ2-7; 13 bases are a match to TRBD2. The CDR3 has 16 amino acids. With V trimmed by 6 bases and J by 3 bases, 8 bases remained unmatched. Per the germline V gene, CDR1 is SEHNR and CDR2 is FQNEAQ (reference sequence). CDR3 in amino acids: CASRPTSGGAIYEQYF. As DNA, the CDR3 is TGTGCCAGCAGGCCTACTAGCGGGGGGGCTATCTACGAGCAGTACTTC.

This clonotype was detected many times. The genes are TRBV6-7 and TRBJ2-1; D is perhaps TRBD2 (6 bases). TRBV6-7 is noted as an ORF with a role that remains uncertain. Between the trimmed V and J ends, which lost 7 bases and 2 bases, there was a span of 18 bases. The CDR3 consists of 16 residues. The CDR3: CASNRLVGLAYNEQFF. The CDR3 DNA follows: TGTGCCAGCAACCGACTAGTCGGACTGGCCTACAATGAGCAGTTCTTC.

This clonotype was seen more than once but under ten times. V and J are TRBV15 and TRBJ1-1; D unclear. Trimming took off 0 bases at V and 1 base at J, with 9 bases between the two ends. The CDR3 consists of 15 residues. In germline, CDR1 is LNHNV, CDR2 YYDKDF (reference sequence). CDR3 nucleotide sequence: TGTGCCACCAGCAGAGACGACCGGGGGAACACTGAAGCTTTCTTT. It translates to CATSRDDRGNTEAFF.

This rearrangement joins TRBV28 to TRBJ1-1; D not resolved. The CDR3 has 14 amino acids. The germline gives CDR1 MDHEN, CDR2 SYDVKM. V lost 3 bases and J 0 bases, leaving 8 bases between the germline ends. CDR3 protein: CASSFEHMNTEAFF. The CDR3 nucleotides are TGTGCCAGCAGTTTCGAGCACATGAACACTGAAGCTTTCTTT. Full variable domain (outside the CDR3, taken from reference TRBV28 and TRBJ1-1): DVKVTQSSRYLVKRTGEKVFLECVQDMDHENMFWYRQDPGLGLRLIYFSYDVKMKEKGDIPEGYSVSREKKERFSLILESASTNQTSMYLCASSFEHMNTEAFFGQGTRLTVV.

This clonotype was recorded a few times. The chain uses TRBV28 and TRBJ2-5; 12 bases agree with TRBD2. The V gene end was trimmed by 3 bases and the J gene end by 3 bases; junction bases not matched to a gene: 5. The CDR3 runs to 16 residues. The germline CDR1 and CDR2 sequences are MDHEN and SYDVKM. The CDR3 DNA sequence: TGTGCCAGCAGTTTGGGGACTAGCGGGTGGGAAGAGACCCAGTACTTC. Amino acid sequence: CASSLGTSGWEETQYF.

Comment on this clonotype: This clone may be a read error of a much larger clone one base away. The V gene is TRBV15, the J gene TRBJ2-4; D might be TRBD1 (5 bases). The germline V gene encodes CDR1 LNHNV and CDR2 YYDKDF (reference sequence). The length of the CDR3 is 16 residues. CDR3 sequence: CATSSEGDVAKNIPYF. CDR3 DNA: TGTGCCACCAGCAGTGAAGGGGATGTCGCCAAAAACATTCCGTACTTC. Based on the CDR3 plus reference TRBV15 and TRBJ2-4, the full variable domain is DAMVIQNPRYQVTQFGKPVTLSCSQTLNHNVMYWYQQKSSQAPKLLFHYYDKDFNNEADTPDNFQSRRPNTSFCFLDIRSPGLGDTAMYLCATSSEGDVAKNIPYFGAGTRLSVL.

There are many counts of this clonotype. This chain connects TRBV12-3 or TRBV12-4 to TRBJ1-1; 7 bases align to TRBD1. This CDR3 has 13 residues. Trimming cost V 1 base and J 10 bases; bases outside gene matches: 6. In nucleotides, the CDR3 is TGTGCCAGCAGTTTAGACCCGACAGGGCGAGCTTTCTTT. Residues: CASSLDPTGRAFF.